This record looks at one TCR beta chain sequence and its context. No antigen is known for it. This sample was included in a study of graft-versus-host responses after intestinal transplantation. Study-wide background: Transplantation in recipients was multivisceral, liver-intestinal, or isolated intestinal. The whole recipient group had anti-thymocyte globulin induction followed by tacrolimus and steroids for roughly three years. Regarding the study as a whole: After transplant, early declines in HvG clones were associated with peak levels of circulating GvH clones. In patients with graft-donor T cell macrochimerism, allograft graft-versus-host to host-versus-graft clonal ratios were high.

Data came from immunoSEQ multiplex PCR; TCRdb stores just in-frame clones and leaves some out. The sample has under 45,000 clones, around 94% seen once. Germline CDR1 reads MNHNS; CDR2 reads SASEGT. The CDR3 sequence is 15 residues long. J lost 6 bases, V lost 1 base, and 6 bases had no gene match. The source is a human donor who was the organ donor for an intestinal transplant. Sequenced here: unstimulated CD4+ T cells sorted from spleen or lymph node cells, sampled before transplant. The chain has TRBV6-1 and TRBJ2-3, with 8 bases aligning to TRBD1. CDR3 DNA: TGTGCCAGCAGTGAAGGGTCAGGGGGCCAGGATACGCAGTATTTT. Translation gives CASSEGSGGQDTQYF.